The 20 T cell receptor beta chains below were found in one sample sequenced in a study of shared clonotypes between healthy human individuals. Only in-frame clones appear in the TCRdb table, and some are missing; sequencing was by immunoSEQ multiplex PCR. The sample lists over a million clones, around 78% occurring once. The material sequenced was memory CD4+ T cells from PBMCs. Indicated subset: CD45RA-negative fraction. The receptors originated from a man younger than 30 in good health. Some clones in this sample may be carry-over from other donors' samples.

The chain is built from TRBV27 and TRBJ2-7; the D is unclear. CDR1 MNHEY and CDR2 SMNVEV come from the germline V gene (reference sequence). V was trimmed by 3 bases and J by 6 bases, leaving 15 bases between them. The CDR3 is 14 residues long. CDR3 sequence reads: CASSLYRPGGEQYF. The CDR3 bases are TGTGCCAGCAGTTTGTACCGTCCGGGCGGCGAGCAGTACTTC.

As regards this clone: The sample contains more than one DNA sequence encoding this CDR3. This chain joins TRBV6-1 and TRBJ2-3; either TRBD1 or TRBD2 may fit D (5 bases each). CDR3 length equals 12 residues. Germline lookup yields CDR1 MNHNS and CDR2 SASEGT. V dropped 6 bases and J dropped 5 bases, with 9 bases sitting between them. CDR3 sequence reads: CASSEGRDTQYF. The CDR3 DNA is TGTGCCAGCAGCGAGGGGCGAGATACGCAGTATTTT.

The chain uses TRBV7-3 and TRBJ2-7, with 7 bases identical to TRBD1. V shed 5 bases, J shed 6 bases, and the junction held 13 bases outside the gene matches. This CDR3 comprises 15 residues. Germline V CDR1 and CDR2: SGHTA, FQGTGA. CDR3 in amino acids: CASSPQPTGWSEQYF. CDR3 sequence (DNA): TGTGCCAGCAGCCCCCAGCCGACAGGGTGGAGCGAGCAGTACTTC.

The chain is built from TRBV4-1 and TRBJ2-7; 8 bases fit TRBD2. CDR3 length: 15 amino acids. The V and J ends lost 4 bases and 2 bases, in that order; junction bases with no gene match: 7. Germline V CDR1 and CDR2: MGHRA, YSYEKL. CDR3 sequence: CASSPSGGTTYEQYF. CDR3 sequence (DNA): TGCGCCAGCAGCCCTTCGGGGGGGACCACCTACGAGCAGTACTTC.

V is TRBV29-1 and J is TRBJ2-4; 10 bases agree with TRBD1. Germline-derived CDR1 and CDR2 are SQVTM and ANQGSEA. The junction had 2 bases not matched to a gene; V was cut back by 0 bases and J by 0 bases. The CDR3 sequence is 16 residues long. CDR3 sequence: CSVEEGQGRAKNIQYF. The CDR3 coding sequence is TGCAGCGTTGAAGAGGGACAGGGGAGAGCCAAAAACATTCAGTACTTC.

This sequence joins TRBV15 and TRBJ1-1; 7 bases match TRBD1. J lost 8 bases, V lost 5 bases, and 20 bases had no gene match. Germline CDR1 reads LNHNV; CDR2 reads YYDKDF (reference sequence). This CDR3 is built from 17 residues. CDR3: CATSELTSIEGGSEAFF. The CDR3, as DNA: TGTGCCACCAGCGAACTAACCAGCATTGAAGGGGGCTCGGAAGCTTTCTTT.

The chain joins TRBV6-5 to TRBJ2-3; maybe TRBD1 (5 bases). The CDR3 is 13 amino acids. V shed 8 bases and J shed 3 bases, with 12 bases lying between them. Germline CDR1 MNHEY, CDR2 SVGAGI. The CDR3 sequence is CASWQGRTDTQYF. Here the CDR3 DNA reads TGTGCCAGCTGGCAGGGTAGAACAGATACGCAGTATTTT.

The CDR3 DNA reads as TGTGCCAGCAGTCCACCCGGGACAGGGCGCAATCAGCCCCAGCATTTT. Residues: CASSPPGTGRNQPQHF. This chain uses TRBV28 with TRBJ1-5; 9 bases match TRBD1. The CDR3 has 16 amino acids. V shed 5 bases and J 2 bases; nucleotides not matched to a gene: 7. In germline, CDR1 is MDHEN, CDR2 SYDVKM.

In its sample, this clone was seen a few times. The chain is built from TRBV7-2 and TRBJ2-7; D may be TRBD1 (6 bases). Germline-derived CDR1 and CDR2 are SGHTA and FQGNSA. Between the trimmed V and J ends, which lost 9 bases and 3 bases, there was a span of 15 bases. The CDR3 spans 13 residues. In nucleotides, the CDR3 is TGTGCCAGTAGACAGGATACTAACTACGAGCAGTACTTC. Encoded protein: CASRQDTNYEQYF.

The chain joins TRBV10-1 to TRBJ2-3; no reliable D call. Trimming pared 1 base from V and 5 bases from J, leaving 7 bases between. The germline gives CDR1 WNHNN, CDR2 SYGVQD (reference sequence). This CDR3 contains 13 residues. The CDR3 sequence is CASSEWRGDTQYF. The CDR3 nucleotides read TGCGCCAGCAGTGAGTGGCGCGGAGATACGCAGTATTTT.

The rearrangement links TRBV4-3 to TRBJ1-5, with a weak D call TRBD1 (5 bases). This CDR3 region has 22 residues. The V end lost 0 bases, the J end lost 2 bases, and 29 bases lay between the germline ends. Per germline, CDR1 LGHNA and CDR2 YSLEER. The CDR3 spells CASSQDPQPRCREVERNQPQHF. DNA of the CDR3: TGCGCCAGCAGCCAAGACCCACAACCTCGGTGCAGGGAGGTCGAACGCAATCAGCCCCAGCATTTT.

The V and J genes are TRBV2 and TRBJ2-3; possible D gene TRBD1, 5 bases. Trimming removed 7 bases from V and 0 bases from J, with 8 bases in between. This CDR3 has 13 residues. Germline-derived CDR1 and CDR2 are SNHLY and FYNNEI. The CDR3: CASTQESTDTQYF. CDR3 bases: TGTGCCAGCACACAGGAAAGCACAGATACGCAGTATTTT.

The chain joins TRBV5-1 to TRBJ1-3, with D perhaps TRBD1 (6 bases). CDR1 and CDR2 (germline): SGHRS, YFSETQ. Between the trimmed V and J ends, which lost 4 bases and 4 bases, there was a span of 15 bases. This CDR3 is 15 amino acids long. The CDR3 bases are TGCGCCAGCAGCCCCGGCCCAGGGGAGGGAAACACCATATATTTT. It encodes CASSPGPGEGNTIYF.

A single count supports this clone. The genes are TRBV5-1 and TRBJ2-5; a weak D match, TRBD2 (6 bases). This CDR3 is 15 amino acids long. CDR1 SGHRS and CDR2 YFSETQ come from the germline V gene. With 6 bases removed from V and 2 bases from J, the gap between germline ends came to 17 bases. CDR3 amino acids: CASKPKGLAQETQYF. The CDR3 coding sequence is TGCGCCAGCAAACCAAAGGGGCTAGCGCAAGAGACCCAGTACTTC.

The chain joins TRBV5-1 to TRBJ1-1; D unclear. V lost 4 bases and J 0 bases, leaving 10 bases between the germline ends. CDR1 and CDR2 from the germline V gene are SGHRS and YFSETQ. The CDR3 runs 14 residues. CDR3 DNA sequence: TGCGCCAGCAGCCCAAACCTGCTGAACACTGAAGCTTTCTTT. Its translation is CASSPNLLNTEAFF.

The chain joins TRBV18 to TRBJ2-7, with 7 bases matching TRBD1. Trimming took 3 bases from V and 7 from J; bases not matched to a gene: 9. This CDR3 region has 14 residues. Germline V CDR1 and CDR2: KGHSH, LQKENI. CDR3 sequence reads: CASSPWDSKGEQYF. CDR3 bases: TGTGCCAGCTCACCTTGGGACAGTAAGGGGGAGCAGTACTTC.

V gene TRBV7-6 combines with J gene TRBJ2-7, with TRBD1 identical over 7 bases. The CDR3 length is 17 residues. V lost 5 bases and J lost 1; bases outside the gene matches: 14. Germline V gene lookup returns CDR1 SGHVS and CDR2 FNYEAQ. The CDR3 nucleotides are TGTGCCAGCAGCCTTTCTGGACCGGGACAGATATCCTACGAGCAGTACTTC. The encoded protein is CASSLSGPGQISYEQYF.

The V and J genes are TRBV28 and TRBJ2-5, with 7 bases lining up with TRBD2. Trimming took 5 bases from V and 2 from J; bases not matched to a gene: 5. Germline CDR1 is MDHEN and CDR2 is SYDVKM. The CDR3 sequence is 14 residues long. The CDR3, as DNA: TGTGCCAGCAGTCCCCACGGGGGGCAAGAGACCCAGTACTTC. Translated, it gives CASSPHGGQETQYF.

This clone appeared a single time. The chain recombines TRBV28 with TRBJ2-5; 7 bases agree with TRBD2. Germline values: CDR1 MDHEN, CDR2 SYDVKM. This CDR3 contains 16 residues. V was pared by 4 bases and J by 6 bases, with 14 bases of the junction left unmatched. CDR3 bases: TGTGCCAGCAGTTCAAGCGGGGAGGGTAGGATGAAGACCCAGTACTTC. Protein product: CASSSSGEGRMKTQYF.

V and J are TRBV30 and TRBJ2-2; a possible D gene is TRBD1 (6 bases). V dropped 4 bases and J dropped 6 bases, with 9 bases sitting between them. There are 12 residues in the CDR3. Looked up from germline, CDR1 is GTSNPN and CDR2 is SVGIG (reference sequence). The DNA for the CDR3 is TGTGCCTGGACCCACAGGGCCGGGGAGCTGTTTTTT. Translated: CAWTHRAGELFF.